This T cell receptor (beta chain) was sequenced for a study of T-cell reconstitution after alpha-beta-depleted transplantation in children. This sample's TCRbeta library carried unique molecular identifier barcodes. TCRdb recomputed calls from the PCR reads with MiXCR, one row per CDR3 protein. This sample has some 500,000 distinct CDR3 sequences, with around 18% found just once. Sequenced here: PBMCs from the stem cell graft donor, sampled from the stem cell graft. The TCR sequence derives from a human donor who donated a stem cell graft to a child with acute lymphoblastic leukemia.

The CDR3 coding sequence is TGCGCCAGCAGCTTGGTTGTCGGCTCTGAAGCTTTCTTT. As protein: CASSLVVGSEAFF. This chain joins TRBV5-1 and TRBJ1-1; no clear D gene. This CDR3 is 13 amino acids long. Germline assignment: CDR1 SGHRS and CDR2 YFSETQ. Trimming pared 0 bases from V and 6 bases from J, leaving 9 bases between. The complete variable domain, with remaining parts taken from reference TRBV5-1 and TRBJ1-1, reads KAGVTQTPRYLIKTRGQQVTLSCSPISGHRSVSWYQQTPGQGLQFLFEYFSETQRNKGNFPGRFSGRQFSNSRSEMNVSTLELGDSALYLCASSLVVGSEAFFGQGTRLTVV.